What follows are 9 T cell receptor beta chains derived from one specimen sequenced in a study of blood T cell repertoires in COVID-19. Clones were read by immunoSEQ multiplex PCR, and TCRdb kept only the in-frame ones, dropping some. The repertoire holds around 140,000 clones, with 80% as singletons. The sequencing sample was made of peripheral blood. The receptors were gathered from a man between 65 and 80 years old who had recovered from COVID-19.

This chain uses TRBV6-5 with TRBJ2-7; 10 bases fit TRBD2. Germline-derived CDR1 and CDR2 are MNHEY and SVGAGI. The J segment lost 6 bases and the V segment lost 6 bases, leaving 5 bases of the junction unmatched. The CDR3 loop spans 13 amino acids. The CDR3 region is CASRLAGAGEQYF. The CDR3 DNA reads as TGTGCCAGCAGGCTAGCGGGAGCCGGCGAGCAGTACTTC.

V usage is TRBV11-2 and J usage is TRBJ2-1; 9 bases fit TRBD1. CDR3 size: 15 residues. From germline, CDR1 is SGHAT and CDR2 FQNNGV. Trimming took 3 bases from V and 6 from J; bases not matched to a gene: 6. Here the CDR3 DNA reads TGTGCCAGCAGCTTCGGACAGGGGACGCGCAATGAGCAGTTCTTC. Protein sequence: CASSFGQGTRNEQFF.

V usage is TRBV5-1 and J usage is TRBJ2-7, with TRBD1 identical over 8 bases. Germline CDR1 reads SGHRS; CDR2 reads YFSETQ. The CDR3 sequence is 13 residues long. Germline trimming cut 7 bases from V and 4 bases from J; bases unmatched to any gene: 7. The chain's CDR3 is CASGQDRVYEQYF. DNA of the CDR3: TGCGCCAGCGGCCAGGACAGGGTTTACGAGCAGTACTTC.

The gene calls are TRBV5-4 and TRBJ2-7, with 8 bases lining up with TRBD1. V lost 2 bases to trimming and J lost 5 bases; unmatched junction nucleotides: 9. The CDR3 contains 15 residues. Germline V lookup: CDR1 SGHNT, CDR2 YYREEE (reference sequence). The CDR3 nucleotides read TGTGCCAGCAGCTTTATTGGGACAGGCCCCCACGAGCAGTACTTC. Its translation: CASSFIGTGPHEQYF.

The J gene is TRBJ1-1, the V gene TRBV3-1 (or the pseudogene TRBV3-2); TRBD1 matches 8 bases. The CDR3 has 15 residues. J lost 4 bases, V lost 3 bases, and 7 bases had no gene match. CDR1 LGHDT and CDR2 YNNKEL come from the germline V gene (reference sequence). This chain's CDR3 is CASSHATGVGTEAFF. Here the CDR3 DNA reads TGTGCCAGCAGCCATGCGACAGGGGTTGGCACTGAAGCTTTCTTT.

The chain is built from TRBV7-6 and TRBJ2-5, with D perhaps TRBD2 (5 bases). The germline CDR1 and CDR2 sequences are SGHVS and FNYEAQ. This CDR3 region has 15 residues. V gave up 0 bases and J gave up 6 bases, with 14 bases separating them. This CDR3 is CASSLAYNSAQTQYF. CDR3 DNA sequence: TGTGCCAGCAGCTTAGCGTACAATAGCGCCCAGACCCAGTACTTC.

The CDR3 DNA follows: TGTGCCAGCTCACCACCCGGGACAGGAGCCTACGAGCAGTACTTC. This gives the protein CASSPPGTGAYEQYF. The chain employs TRBV18 and TRBJ2-7; 8 nucleotides line up with TRBD1. There are 15 residues in the CDR3. Per germline, CDR1 KGHSH and CDR2 LQKENI. V gave up 0 bases and J gave up 2 bases; unmatched junction bases: 3.

J is TRBJ1-4 and V is TRBV7-9; D is ambiguous. Trimming pared 5 bases from V and 5 bases from J, leaving 3 bases between. Germline CDR1 is SEHNR and CDR2 is FQNEAQ (reference sequence). The CDR3 extends over 11 amino acids. The CDR3 DNA sequence: TGTGCCAGCAGCGTAAATGAAAAACTGTTTTTT. Protein product: CASSVNEKLFF.

The chain joins TRBV11-2 to TRBJ2-2; 13 positions match TRBD2. The CDR3 has 16 amino acids. The J segment lost 5 bases and the V segment lost 5 bases, leaving 5 bases of the junction unmatched. Germline V gives CDR1 SGHAT, CDR2 FQNNGV. CDR3 bases: TGTGCCAGCAGCGTAGGACTAGCGGGAGTTACCGGGGAGCTGTTTTTT. As protein: CASSVGLAGVTGELFF. Full variable domain (rest looked up from reference TRBV11-2 and TRBJ2-2): EAGVAQSPRYKIIEKRQSVAFWCNPISGHATLYWYQQILGQGPKLLIQFQNNGVVDDSQLPKDRFSAERLKGVDSTLKIQPAKLEDSAVYLCASSVGLAGVTGELFFGEGSRLTVL.